Shown below are 13 T cell receptor beta chains from a single sample sequenced in a study of cytomegalovirus exposure and HLA in healthy donors. PCR primers comprised 60 Vbeta and 13 Jbeta primers. Assay: immunoSEQ multiplex PCR; the TCRdb copy retains only in-frame clones and omits some. The top ten hold 8% to 8.5% of the sample, which has 95,000 to 150,000 clones, about two thirds seen once. Material for sequencing was PBMCs. Receptor source: a woman aged 40 to 50 in good health and CMV-seropositive.

The rearrangement uses TRBV5-1 and TRBJ2-4, with 7 nucleotides matching TRBD2. V lost 3 bases, J lost 2 bases, and 8 bases stayed unmatched. The CDR3 is 16 amino acids. Germline V gene data show CDR1 as SGHRS and CDR2 as YFSETQ. CDR3 region: CASSSDPGGTKNIQYF. The DNA for the CDR3 is TGCGCCAGCAGCTCGGACCCCGGGGGGACCAAAAACATTCAGTACTTC.

This clone was picked up a small number of times. This chain links TRBV9 with TRBJ1-1, with 8 nucleotides matching TRBD1. Trimming at V came to 3 bases and at J to 5 bases, leaving 9 bases not matched to a gene. The CDR3 has 15 residues. Germline lookup yields CDR1 SGDLS and CDR2 YYNGEE. CDR3 loop: CASSEGDRPGTEAFF. The CDR3 nucleotides read TGTGCCAGCAGCGAAGGGGACAGGCCTGGGACTGAAGCTTTCTTT.

The J gene is TRBJ2-3, the V gene TRBV29-1; weak D call: TRBD2 (7 bases). Trimming pared 3 bases from V and 4 bases from J, leaving 20 bases between. The germline V gene has CDR1 SQVTM and CDR2 ANQGSEA. The CDR3 runs 16 residues. CDR3 in amino acids: CSVEEGGRGPSDTQYF. The DNA of the CDR3 is TGCAGCGTTGAGGAGGGGGGGAGGGGACCCTCAGATACGCAGTATTTT.

V and J are TRBV6-1 and TRBJ2-3; TRBD1 matches 10 bases. Germline loops: CDR1 MNHNS, CDR2 SASEGT. V gave up 5 bases and J gave up 6 bases; unmatched junction bases: 8. The CDR3 covers 15 residues. CDR3: CASSSRTGGMDTQYF. As DNA, the CDR3 is TGTGCCAGCAGTTCACGGACAGGGGGTATGGATACGCAGTATTTT.

The chain carries TRBV5-1 and TRBJ1-2; D perhaps matches TRBD1 (5 bases). Trimming shortened V by 7 bases and J by 8 bases, and 18 bases separated the two germline ends. Germline CDR1 is SGHRS and CDR2 is YFSETQ. This CDR3 contains 13 residues. The CDR3 DNA sequence: TGCGCCAGCTCCTGGAGCCCGGGGGGGGGCTACACCTTC. Protein product: CASSWSPGGGYTF. The variable domain in full, with the rest retrieved from reference TRBV5-1 and TRBJ1-2, is KAGVTQTPRYLIKTRGQQVTLSCSPISGHRSVSWYQQTPGQGLQFLFEYFSETQRNKGNFPGRFSGRQFSNSRSEMNVSTLELGDSALYLCASSWSPGGGYTFGSGTRLTVV.

V and J are TRBV7-9 and TRBJ1-2, with a weak D call TRBD1 (5 bases). Germline V lookup: CDR1 SEHNR, CDR2 FQNEAQ (reference sequence). CDR3 length: 13 amino acids. V lost 11 bases and J lost 2, with 15 bases in between. The CDR3 protein is CAARHGGNYGYTF. The DNA for the CDR3 is TGTGCCGCACGCCACGGGGGAAACTATGGCTACACCTTC.

The gene calls are TRBV2 and TRBJ1-1; D perhaps matches TRBD1 (5 bases). This CDR3 is 16 amino acids long. V lost 1 base and J 1 base, leaving 13 bases between the germline ends. Germline values: CDR1 SNHLY, CDR2 FYNNEI. The CDR3 nucleotides are TGTGCCAGCAGTGAAGATGGGACTCACCGGAACACTGAAGCTTTCTTT. Protein sequence: CASSEDGTHRNTEAFF. Based on the CDR3 plus reference TRBV2 and TRBJ1-1, the full variable domain is EPEVTQTPSHQVTQMGQEVILRCVPISNHLYFYWYRQILGQKVEFLVSFYNNEISEKSEIFDDQFSVERPDGSNFTLKIRSTKLEDSAMYFCASSEDGTHRNTEAFFGQGTRLTVV.

The chain uses TRBV7-8 and TRBJ2-5, with 9 bases identical to TRBD2. Losses at the gene ends were 0 bases for V and 2 bases for J; bases not matched to a gene: 10. The CDR3 loop spans 18 amino acids. Per germline, CDR1 SGHVS and CDR2 FQNEAQ. As DNA, the CDR3 is TGTGCCAGCAGCTTAGCGCCCGGACTAGCGTTATATCAAGAGACCCAGTACTTC. Its translation: CASSLAPGLALYQETQYF. Together with reference TRBV7-8 and TRBJ2-5, the CDR3 gives the full variable domain: GAGVSQSPRYKVAKRGQDVALRCDPISGHVSLFWYQQALGQGPEFLTYFQNEAQLDKSGLPSDRFFAERPEGSVSTLKIQRTQQEDSAVYLCASSLAPGLALYQETQYFGPGTRLLVL.

The V gene is TRBV2, the J gene TRBJ1-5; D unclear. The germline V and J ends were trimmed by 6 bases and 3 bases, with 18 bases remaining between them. The CDR3 spans 16 residues. The germline V gene encodes CDR1 SNHLY and CDR2 FYNNEI. The CDR3 sequence is CASREPGSYINQPQHF. The CDR3 bases are TGTGCCAGCAGAGAACCAGGATCTTATATCAATCAGCCCCAGCATTTT.

The gene calls are TRBV29-1 and TRBJ2-5, with D unclear. Germline CDR1 and CDR2: SQVTM and ANQGSEA. This CDR3 spans 12 amino acids. V was shortened by 6 bases and J by 0 bases, with 8 bases between the two germline ends. CDR3 protein: CSVESYQETQYF. The CDR3 DNA is TGCAGCGTCGAATCCTACCAAGAGACCCAGTACTTC.

V usage is TRBV7-2 and J usage is TRBJ1-6, with 9 bases lining up with TRBD1. CDR3 length: 15 residues. The V gene end was trimmed by 5 bases and the J gene end by 5 bases; junction bases not matched to a gene: 4. In germline, CDR1 is SGHTA, CDR2 FQGNSA. CDR3 loop: CASSIGTGNNSPLHF. The CDR3 nucleotides are TGTGCCAGCAGCATCGGGACAGGGAATAATTCACCCCTCCACTTT. Filled out from reference TRBV7-2 and TRBJ1-6, the complete variable domain reads GAGVSQSPSNKVTEKGKDVELRCDPISGHTALYWYRQSLGQGLEFLIYFQGNSAPDKSGLPSDRFSAERTGGSVSTLTIQRTQQEDSAVYLCASSIGTGNNSPLHFGNGTRLTVT.

The chain links TRBV6-6 to TRBJ2-6, with D tentatively TRBD1 (6 bases). V shed 10 bases and J shed 4 bases, with 20 bases lying between them. There are 16 residues in the CDR3. Germline CDR1 and CDR2: MNHNY and SVGAGI (reference sequence). CDR3 protein: CATTRLTGIGANVLTF. DNA for the CDR3: TGTGCCACCACCCGCCTTACAGGGATCGGGGCCAACGTCCTGACTTTC.

CDR3 in amino acids: CASSPFQGSNQPQHF. For the CDR3, the DNA is TGTGCCAGCAGCCCTTTTCAGGGGAGCAATCAGCCCCAGCATTTT. The gene calls are TRBV9 and TRBJ1-5; TRBD1 might be the D (6 bases). The V and J ends lost 4 bases and 1 base respectively, with 12 bases between them. The CDR3 length is 15 residues. Germline values: CDR1 SGDLS, CDR2 YYNGEE.